This is a list of T cell receptor beta chains from one sample in a study of graft-versus-host responses after intestinal transplantation. Repertoires were generated with immunoSEQ multiplex PCR, while TCRdb's copy carries only in-frame clones and drops some. The repertoire holds about 90,000 clones, roughly 92% seen once, with about 0.3% in the top ten. No antigen has been assigned to these receptors. Specimen: unstimulated CD4+ T cells sorted from spleen or lymph node cells, collected before intestinal transplant. These TCRs come from a human donor who received an intestinal transplant. CDR3s include the opening cysteine and the closing phenylalanine or tryptophan. The D gene is left open where the match is weak. Clone size is not always given. Where it is, it says once, few, many or a class for expanded clones.

j_gene	v_gene	abundance	d_gene	CDR3nt	CDR3aa
TRBJ2-7	TRBV10-2	NA	NA	TGCGCCAGCAGTGAGTCGCCGACAGGGCAGTACTTC	CASSESPTGQYF
TRBJ1-1	TRBV20-1	NA	NA	TGCAGTGCTAGGCTAAACCTTGAAGCTTTCTTT	CSARLNLEAFF
TRBJ2-1	TRBV6-5	NA	NA	TGTGCCAGCAGTTCGCACCTTCCCTACAATGAGCAGTTCTTC	CASSSHLPYNEQFF
TRBJ1-2	TRBV18	NA	NA	TGTGCCAGCTCGGGGGTACAGGGCCTCTATGGCTACACCTTC	CASSGVQGLYGYTF
TRBJ1-1	TRBV19	few	NA	TGTGCCAGTAGTCCAGGTCGCAGGGCGGGCACTGAAGCTTTCTTT	CASSPGRRAGTEAFF
TRBJ1-6	TRBV10-2	NA	NA	TGCGCCAGCACCCCAGAATTTCTAAATAATTCACCCCTCCACTTT	CASTPEFLNNSPLHF
TRBJ2-7	TRBV19	NA	NA	TGTGCCAGTAGTATGAAGGGTAGGACCTACGAGCAGTACTTC	CASSMKGRTYEQYF
TRBJ1-3	TRBV28	NA	NA	TGTGCCAGCAGTCTACCCACAGGGAAAGGGAACACCATATATTTT	CASSLPTGKGNTIYF
TRBJ2-7	TRBV6-6	NA	NA	TGTGCCAGCAGTTACCTAAACCGACCTAGCTTGCAGTACTTC	CASSYLNRPSLQYF
TRBJ1-2	TRBV28	NA	TRBD1	TGTGCCAGCAGGACAGGGGACTATGGCTACACCTTC	CASRTGDYGYTF
TRBJ2-7	TRBV5-1	NA	NA	TGCGCCAGCAGCTCTACCCCTACTAGTCCGCTCTCCTACGAGCAGTACTTC	CASSSTPTSPLSYEQYF
TRBJ2-1	TRBV4-1	once	TRBD2	TGCGCCAGCAGCCAAGAACTAGCGTTTAATCCCTACAATGAGCAGTTCTTC	CASSQELAFNPYNEQFF
TRBJ2-6	TRBV30	NA	NA	TGTGCCTGGAGCCCCCCATTTCTCCCTGGGGCCAACGTCCTGACTTTC	CAWSPPFLPGANVLTF
TRBJ2-5	TRBV19	NA	NA	TGTGCCAGTAGTGGGGGGCTTGAGACCCAGTACTTC	CASSGGLETQYF
TRBJ1-2	TRBV5-6	once	NA	TGTGCCAGCAGCCCCCGGGGGGAGGGTGGCTACACCTTC	CASSPRGEGGYTF
TRBJ2-3	TRBV7-9	NA	NA	TGTGCCAGCAGTACTGTGGGGGGCATCAAACCAGATACGCAGTATTTT	CASSTVGGIKPDTQYF
TRBJ2-5	TRBV5-1	NA	TRBD2	TGCGCCAGCAGCTTCGGGACTAGCGGGTTAGAGACCCAGTACTTC	CASSFGTSGLETQYF
TRBJ2-3	TRBV7-9	NA	TRBD2	TGTGCCAGCAGCCACTCCCTAGCGGGAGACACAGATACGCAGTATTTT	CASSHSLAGDTDTQYF
TRBJ2-7	TRBV7-9	NA	NA	TGTGCCAGCAGTTCCGACGGGTCCTACGAGCAGTACTTC	CASSSDGSYEQYF
TRBJ1-2	TRBV5-6	NA	NA	TGTGCCAGCAGCGAGGGGCCGATCTATGGCTACACCTTC	CASSEGPIYGYTF
TRBJ1-5	TRBV28	NA	NA	TGTGCCAGCAGCCCTCTACAGATCTATCAGCCCCAGCATTTT	CASSPLQIYQPQHF
TRBJ2-1	TRBV4-2	NA	TRBD2	TGTGCCAGCAGCCAAGAGCCCAGCGGGACGTACAATGAGCAGTTCTTC	CASSQEPSGTYNEQFF
TRBJ2-7	TRBV19	NA	TRBD2	TGTGCCAGTACCGCTAGCGGGAGGGCCTACGAGCAGTACTTC	CASTASGRAYEQYF
TRBJ2-2	TRBV30	NA	TRBD1	TGTGCCTGGAACCGGGACAGCTCGGTCGGGGAGCTGTTTTTT	CAWNRDSSVGELFF
TRBJ2-3	TRBV14	NA	TRBD1	TGTGCCAGCAGCCAGTACACCGGGACAGTCGCCAATACGCAGTATTTT	CASSQYTGTVANTQYF
TRBJ2-1	TRBV28	NA	NA	TGTGCCAGCAGTTCAACCGGGGACACCACCTCCTACAATGAGCAGTTCTTC	CASSSTGDTTSYNEQFF
TRBJ1-3	TRBV11-2	NA	TRBD1	TGTGCCAGCAGCTCCCCGGGACAGGGATCGATCTCTGGAAACACCATATATTTT	CASSSPGQGSISGNTIYF
TRBJ2-1	TRBV2	NA	NA	TGTGCCAGCATAGCGGCCTTGGGAAATGAGCAGTTCTTC	CASIAALGNEQFF
TRBJ1-2	TRBV14	NA	NA	TGTGCCAGCAGCCAAGATGCCGGCGCGCGCCGAGGCTACACCTTC	CASSQDAGARRGYTF
TRBJ2-3	TRBV6-5	NA	TRBD1	TGTGCCAGCAGGCGGGACAGGACCACAGATACGCAGTATTTT	CASRRDRTTDTQYF
TRBJ1-2	TRBV6-1	NA	TRBD1	TGTGCCAGCAGTCCCCCGACAGGGGGCTATGGCTACACCTTC	CASSPPTGGYGYTF
TRBJ1-5	TRBV30	NA	NA	TGTGCCTGGAGTGTACGCAGGGGTAATCAGCCCCAGCATTTT	CAWSVRRGNQPQHF
TRBJ2-5	TRBV11-2	NA	TRBD1	TGTGCCAGCAGATACCACGGGACAGACACCCAAGAGACCCAGTACTTC	CASRYHGTDTQETQYF
TRBJ2-5	TRBV5-1	NA	NA	TGCGCCAGCAGCTTGAGCCAGGCCGCCCAAGAGACCCAGTACTTC	CASSLSQAAQETQYF
TRBJ1-6	TRBV19	NA	TRBD1	TGTGCCAGTACCCAGACAGGGGGTGAACCCCTCCACTTT	CASTQTGGEPLHF
TRBJ2-7	TRBV5-5	NA	TRBD2	TGTGCCAGCGAGATTAGTGGACTAGCGGGAATCTACGAGCAGTACTTC	CASEISGLAGIYEQYF
TRBJ1-5	TRBV5-1	few	NA	TGCGCCAGCAGCCCCGCTAGCAATCAGCCCCAGCATTTT	CASSPASNQPQHF
TRBJ1-4	TRBV5-3	NA	NA	TGTGCCAGAAGCTCTAAAAGGGCGATGGGGGAAAAACTGTTTTTT	CARSSKRAMGEKLFF
TRBJ1-5	TRBV6-5	few	NA	TGTGCCAGCAGTTACGGTTACGGCCAGCCCCAGCATTTT	CASSYGYGQPQHF
TRBJ2-7	TRBV6-5	NA	NA	TGTGCCAGCAGTTACCCGACCCCGATTTACGAGCAGTACTTC	CASSYPTPIYEQYF
TRBJ2-7	TRBV6-6	NA	NA	TGTGCCAGCAGTTACTCAGGGGGATGGAACGAGCAGTACTTC	CASSYSGGWNEQYF
TRBJ1-1	TRBV27	once	TRBD1	TGTGCCAGACCCGACAGGGGGCGAATCGCTGAAGCTTTCTTT	CARPDRGRIAEAFF
TRBJ1-2	TRBV6-1	NA	TRBD1	TGTGCCAGCAGGGGGCGGGACAGGGATGGCTACACCTTC	CASRGRDRDGYTF
TRBJ2-1	TRBV18	NA	TRBD2	TGTGCCAGCTCACCCGTAGCGGGAGGTAACCAGGGCAATGAGCAGTTCTTC	CASSPVAGGNQGNEQFF
TRBJ1-2	TRBV30	NA	NA	TGTGCCTCTACGCGGGACGGGGCAAGCTATGGCTACACCTTC	CASTRDGASYGYTF
TRBJ2-5	TRBV6-1	NA	TRBD2	TGTGCCAGCAGCCAGGGACTAGCGGAAGAGACCCAGTACTTC	CASSQGLAEETQYF
TRBJ2-6	TRBV6-5	NA	NA	TGTGCCAGCAGTTACCGCCACTCTGGGGCCAACGTCCTGACTTTC	CASSYRHSGANVLTF
TRBJ2-1	TRBV30	NA	NA	TGTGCCTGGAGGGTACAGGGTCCATACAATGAGCAGTTCTTC	CAWRVQGPYNEQFF
TRBJ2-3	TRBV7-9	NA	NA	TGTGCCAGCAGCTCCGGGGACCAGAGCGCAGATACGCAGTATTTT	CASSSGDQSADTQYF
TRBJ2-7	TRBV6-5	NA	TRBD2	TGTGCCAGCAACGGACTAGCGACCACCTACGAGCAGTACTTC	CASNGLATTYEQYF
TRBJ2-1	TRBV6-5	NA	TRBD2	TGTGCCAGCAGGAGAGGACTAGCGGGTGAGCAGTTCTTC	CASRRGLAGEQFF